The rows below give T cell receptor beta chains drawn from one sample of a study of T cell changes during pregnancy in multiple sclerosis. Using immunoSEQ multiplex PCR, the repertoire was profiled, and TCRdb retains in-frame clones only, with some absent. This sample yields about 73,000 clones, of which around 92% are seen a single time; about 2.8% belongs to the top ten. This material consisted of peripheral blood, taken in the third trimester of pregnancy. The receptors stem from a female donor in good health, enrolled as a control in a pregnancy study. The CDR3 runs from the conserved cysteine through the conserved F or W. The D gene is left open where the match is weak. Only part of the rows carry a size: once, few, many, or a class if the clone is expanded.

v_gene: TRBV19; abundance: -; j_gene: TRBJ1-1; d_gene: -; CDR3nt: TGTGCCAGTAGTATTTCAGGGGCGAACACTGAAGCTTTCTTT; CDR3aa: CASSISGANTEAFF
v_gene: TRBV7-3; abundance: -; j_gene: TRBJ2-7; d_gene: TRBD2; CDR3nt: TGTGCCAGCAGCTTATTTGGACTAGCGGGAGTTAGCGAGCAGTACTTC; CDR3aa: CASSLFGLAGVSEQYF
v_gene: TRBV28; abundance: -; j_gene: TRBJ1-2; d_gene: TRBD1; CDR3nt: TGTGCCAGCAACCTACAGGGGCGAGGGCGCTATGGCTACACCTTC; CDR3aa: CASNLQGRGRYGYTF
v_gene: TRBV10-3; abundance: -; j_gene: TRBJ1-1; d_gene: TRBD1; CDR3nt: TGTGCCATCAGTGGGGGGACAGGGGCGGACACTGAAGCTTTCTTT; CDR3aa: CAISGGTGADTEAFF
v_gene: TRBV29-1; abundance: -; j_gene: TRBJ2-2; d_gene: TRBD2; CDR3nt: TGCAGCGTTGGGGGGACTAGCGAGAACACCGGGGAGCTGTTTTTT; CDR3aa: CSVGGTSENTGELFF
v_gene: TRBV7-9; abundance: once; j_gene: TRBJ2-7; d_gene: -; CDR3nt: TGTGCCAGCAGTTTTCCCTCGGGCGAGCAGTACTTC; CDR3aa: CASSFPSGEQYF
v_gene: TRBV12-5; abundance: -; j_gene: TRBJ2-1; d_gene: TRBD2; CDR3nt: TGTGCTAGTGCCTCTAGCGGGAGCCATGAGCAGTTCTTC; CDR3aa: CASASSGSHEQFF
v_gene: TRBV27; abundance: once; j_gene: TRBJ2-7; d_gene: -; CDR3nt: TGTGCCAGCAGTCTTGAAACAGGGTACGAGCAGTACTTC; CDR3aa: CASSLETGYEQYF
v_gene: TRBV27; abundance: -; j_gene: TRBJ1-1; d_gene: -; CDR3nt: TGTGCCAGCCCCAGGAGGCTGGTGAACACTGAAGCTTTCTTT; CDR3aa: CASPRRLVNTEAFF
v_gene: TRBV10-3; abundance: -; j_gene: TRBJ2-7; d_gene: -; CDR3nt: TGTGCCATCAGCGAAAGCCCAGCCGCCCACTACTACGAGCAGTACTTC; CDR3aa: CAISESPAAHYYEQYF
v_gene: TRBV5-1; abundance: -; j_gene: TRBJ2-3; d_gene: TRBD2; CDR3nt: TGCGCCAGCAGCGCCCTAGCGGGAGGAAAAGATACGCAGTATTTT; CDR3aa: CASSALAGGKDTQYF
v_gene: TRBV10-1; abundance: once; j_gene: TRBJ2-7; d_gene: -; CDR3nt: TGCGCCAGCAGTGAACCGGGAACCAACGAGCAGTACTTC; CDR3aa: CASSEPGTNEQYF
v_gene: TRBV5-5; abundance: -; j_gene: TRBJ1-1; d_gene: -; CDR3nt: TGTGCCAGCAGCTTCCCTACAGGGATTAATGAAGCTTTCTTT; CDR3aa: CASSFPTGINEAFF
v_gene: TRBV7-6; abundance: -; j_gene: TRBJ2-2; d_gene: -; CDR3nt: TGTGCCAGCAGCCAGGGACTGGGGTGGACCGGGGAGCTGTTTTTT; CDR3aa: CASSQGLGWTGELFF
v_gene: TRBV5-3; abundance: -; j_gene: TRBJ2-1; d_gene: TRBD2; CDR3nt: TGTGCCAGAAGCTTGATGGGACTATTCCATAGTGAGCAGTTCTTC; CDR3aa: CARSLMGLFHSEQFF